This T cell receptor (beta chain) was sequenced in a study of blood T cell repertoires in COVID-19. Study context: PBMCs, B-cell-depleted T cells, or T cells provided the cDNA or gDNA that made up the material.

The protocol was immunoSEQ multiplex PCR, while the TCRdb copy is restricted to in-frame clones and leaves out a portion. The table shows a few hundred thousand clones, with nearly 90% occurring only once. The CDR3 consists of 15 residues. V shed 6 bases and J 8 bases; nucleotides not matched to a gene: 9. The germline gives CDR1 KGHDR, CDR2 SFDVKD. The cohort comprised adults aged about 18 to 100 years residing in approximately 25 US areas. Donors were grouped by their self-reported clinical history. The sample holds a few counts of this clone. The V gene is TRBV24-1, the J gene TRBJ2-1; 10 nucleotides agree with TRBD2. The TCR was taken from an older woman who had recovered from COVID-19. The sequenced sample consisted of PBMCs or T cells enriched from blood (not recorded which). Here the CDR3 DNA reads TGTGCCACCAGTAAACCTAGCGGGAGTGGAGATGAGCAGTTCTTC. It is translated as CATSKPSGSGDEQFF.